The 5 T cell receptor beta chains given below trace back to one sample, sequenced in a study of CD8+CD57+ T cells in acquired aplastic anemia. By flow cytometry, patients selected for sequencing had shown an expansion of CD8+CD57+ cells. Investigators profiled TCR beta VDJ and CDR3 from genomic DNA template. TCRdb re-called the reads through MiXCR, storing one row per CDR3 protein. The sample includes about 180,000 distinct CDR3 sequences, less than 60% of them seen just once. Sequences were obtained from sorted CD4+, CD8+, or CD8+CD57+ T cells (not recorded which) from PBMCs. These receptors came from a human donor with aplastic anemia.

Notes on this clonotype: Being one base from a much bigger clone, this may be a read error. The chain recombines TRBV5-1 with TRBJ1-5; 7 bases are a match to TRBD1. The length of the CDR3 is 13 residues. Germline CDR1 SGHRS, CDR2 YFSETQ. Trimming cost V 0 bases and J 6 bases; bases outside gene matches: 0. CDR3 protein: CASSLEGAQPQHF. CDR3 bases: TGCGCCAGCAGCTTGGAGGGGGCTCAGCCCCAGCATTTT.

This clonotype was observed many times. This rearrangement joins TRBV7-6 to TRBJ1-2; D might be TRBD1 (5 bases). This CDR3 is built from 17 residues. V lost 4 bases and J lost 1, with 19 bases in between. Germline V CDR1 and CDR2: SGHVS, FNYEAQ. The CDR3 sequence is CASSSNPGTGLNYGYTF. CDR3 bases: TGTGCCAGCAGCTCTAACCCCGGGACGGGTCTTAACTATGGCTACACCTTC.

CDR3 loop: CASSHWTRGIYGYTF. Written as DNA, the CDR3 is TGTGCCAGCAGCCATTGGACGAGGGGGATCTATGGCTACACCTTC. The V and J genes are TRBV3-1 and TRBJ1-2, with D possibly being TRBD1 (6 bases). Trimming took off 3 bases at V and 4 bases at J, with 15 bases between the two ends. CDR1 is LGHDT and CDR2 is YNNKEL in the germline V gene (reference sequence). This CDR3 region has 15 residues.

This clonotype appeared many times. The chain links TRBV10-3 to TRBJ2-1; 9 positions agree with TRBD1. V dropped 6 bases and J dropped 7; count of bases not matched to a gene: 7. The germline CDR1 and CDR2 sequences are ENHRY and SYGVKD. The CDR3 has 14 amino acids. The CDR3: CAIRRQGEYNEQFF. CDR3 nucleotides: TGTGCCATCAGGAGACAGGGGGAATATAATGAGCAGTTCTTC.

This clonotype appeared a few times. The chain recombines TRBV2 with TRBJ2-2; 7 bases align to TRBD1. The germline CDR1 and CDR2 sequences are SNHLY and FYNNEI. Unmatched junction bases numbered 4, after V lost 8 bases and J lost 4 bases. The CDR3 has 13 amino acids. The CDR3 spells CASEQGVTGELFF. The CDR3 DNA reads TGTGCCAGCGAGCAGGGGGTCACCGGGGAGCTGTTTTTT.